This T cell receptor beta chain was recorded in a study of shared clonotypes between healthy human individuals. Every subset's genomic DNA went evenly onto several immunoSEQ plates. Clones were sequenced by immunoSEQ multiplex PCR, and TCRdb holds only the in-frame ones, with some missing. Of 2,500,000 or so clones listed, under 95% are singletons. Sequences were obtained from naive CD4+ T cells from PBMCs. The subset here: CD45RA+ positively selected. The TCR comes from a man between 18 and 29 years old in good health. Some clones in this sample may be carry-over from other donors' samples.

The CDR3 DNA is TGTGCCAGTTCCCGGGACTCCGGTACCTACGAGCAGTACTTC. Translating gives CASSRDSGTYEQYF. This chain connects TRBV18 to TRBJ2-7, with D maybe TRBD2 (6 bases). CDR3 length: 14 residues. CDR1 is KGHSH, CDR2 LQKENI, per germline. The V and J ends lost 9 bases and 2 bases respectively, with 17 bases between them.